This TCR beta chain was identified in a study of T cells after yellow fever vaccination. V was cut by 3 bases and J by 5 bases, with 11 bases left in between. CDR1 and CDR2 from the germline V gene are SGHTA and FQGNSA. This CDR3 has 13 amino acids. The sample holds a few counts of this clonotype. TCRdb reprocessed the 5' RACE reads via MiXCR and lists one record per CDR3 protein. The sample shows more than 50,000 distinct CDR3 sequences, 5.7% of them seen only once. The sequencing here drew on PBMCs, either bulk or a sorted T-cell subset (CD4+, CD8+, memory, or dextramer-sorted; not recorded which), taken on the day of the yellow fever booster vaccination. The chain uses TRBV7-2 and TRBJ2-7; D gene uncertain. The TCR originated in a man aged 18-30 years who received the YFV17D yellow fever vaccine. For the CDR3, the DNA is TGTGCCAGCAGCTTCCCGAATACCCACGAGCAGTACTTC. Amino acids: CASSFPNTHEQYF.